This TCR beta chain was captured by sequencing in a study of shared clonotypes between healthy human individuals. Overall study: A donor's plate count was three for CD4 naive and three for CD4 memory; CD8 naive had two and CD8 memory one. Study results and caveats: Among a handful of donors, roughly 5% of naive CD4 clonotypes were found in common. Estimated richness values were generally larger in naive subsets than in memory subsets.

Repertoires were generated with immunoSEQ multiplex PCR, while TCRdb's copy carries only in-frame clones and drops some. The data contain about 380,000 clones, roughly 96% of them singletons. V was pared by 6 bases and J by 8 bases, with 6 bases of the junction left unmatched. CDR3 size: 13 residues. Germline V gives CDR1 LNHDA, CDR2 SQIVND (reference sequence). Details on this clone: Its antigen is unidentified.

This rearrangement joins TRBV19 to TRBJ2-1; 8 bases are a match to TRBD1. What was sequenced was memory CD8+ T cells sorted from blood. Documented subset: CD45RO+ cells pooled with CCR7-negative TemRA cells. The sequence was obtained from a man aged 25-40 years in good health. The CDR3 loop is CASSLGQGHEQFF. DNA for the CDR3: TGTGCCAGTAGCCTCGGACAGGGACATGAGCAGTTCTTC.